This entry is about one T cell receptor beta chain. Its antigen is as yet unknown. The CDR3 length is 16 residues. Between the trimmed V and J ends, which lost 4 bases and 8 bases, there was a span of 22 bases. Germline V gene lookup returns CDR1 SGHNT and CDR2 YYREEE (reference sequence). The entry originates in a study of cytomegalovirus exposure and HLA in healthy donors. Study summary: The roughly 130 validation repertoires used the same platform as the roughly 670 first-cohort repertoires (as reported by a later analysis).

Assay: immunoSEQ multiplex PCR; the TCRdb copy retains only in-frame clones and omits some. The data contain roughly 230,000 clones, around 90% of them seen just once; the ten biggest clones take up 3% to 3.5%. Study outcomes and limitations: Some public TCRs appeared in many individuals, while most sequences were rare. Subsequent analysis of the 95 to 150 validation repertoires found a tendency for first-cohort TCR clusters to co-occur.

This sequence originates from a woman under 40 in good health and CMV-seronegative. Sequenced input: PBMCs. V gene TRBV5-4 combines with J gene TRBJ2-1; tentatively, D is TRBD2 (5 bases). The DNA of the CDR3 is TGTGCCAGCAGCCCCGGTCCGGGATCCACAACCCATGAGCAGTTCTTC. Residues: CASSPGPGSTTHEQFF.